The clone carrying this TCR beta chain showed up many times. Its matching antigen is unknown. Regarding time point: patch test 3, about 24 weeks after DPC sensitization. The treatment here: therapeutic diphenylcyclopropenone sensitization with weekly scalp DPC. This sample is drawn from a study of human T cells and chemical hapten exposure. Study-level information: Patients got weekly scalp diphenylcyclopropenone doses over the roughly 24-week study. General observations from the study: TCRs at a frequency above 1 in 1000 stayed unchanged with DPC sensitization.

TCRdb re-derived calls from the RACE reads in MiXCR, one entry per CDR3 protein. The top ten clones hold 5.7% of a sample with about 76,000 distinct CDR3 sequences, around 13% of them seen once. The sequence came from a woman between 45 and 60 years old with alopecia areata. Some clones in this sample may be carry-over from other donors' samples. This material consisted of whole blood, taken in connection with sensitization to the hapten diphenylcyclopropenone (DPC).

This CDR3 reads CASSPSVGGELFF. CDR3 sequence (DNA): TGTGCCAGCAGCCCATCAGTCGGCGGGGAGCTGTTTTTT. The rearrangement joins TRBV11-2 to TRBJ2-2; no firm D call. This CDR3 region has 13 residues. Germline lookup yields CDR1 SGHAT and CDR2 FQNNGV. V was cut by 5 bases and J by 7 bases, with 11 bases left in between.